The TCR beta chain described here comes from a study of blood T cell repertoires in COVID-19 (dated by TCRdb to 2018 to 2020). General notes on the study: The collaborator samples originated in the United States, Italy and Spain and spanned the acute and convalescent phases of COVID-19. The prospective study material was composed of cDNA or gDNA derived from T cells, B-cell-depleted T cells, or PBMCs. Deeply sampled blood TCRbeta repertoires from subjects exposed to, actively infected with, or recovered from COVID-19 were included in the dataset. The repertoires were released in a freely available public database intended as a resource for research on the immune response to SARS-CoV-2. The samples were drawn from the first 160 participants of the ongoing ImmuneRACE study and from some 1,300 subjects provided by 6 global collaborators. Sample metadata almost always included a de-identified subject ID, COVID-19 status, age in years and sex. HLA class I and class II types, where available, came from metadata supplied by the sample provider rather than from assay-based typing.

Note on this clone: This clone's antigen is unknown. Base quality data are lacking; no much larger clone is found one base away.

The immunoSEQ Assay, a bias-controlled multiplex PCR, was used to amplify TCRbeta CDR3 regions from genomic DNA. The source study handled its data this way. The number of nucleated cells in each sample was estimated from the amplification of reference gene primers within the assay. To quantify the absolute abundance of each unique TCRbeta CDR3 rearrangement, sequence reads were collapsed and filtered. For each sample, productive Simpson clonality was calculated as the square root of Simpson's diversity index over productive rearrangements. TCRdb mirrors the immuneACCESS table, restricted to in-frame sequences. Some clones are absent from its copies; in checked studies, under half trace to an unresolved V gene, and the reason for the others is unknown. V, J and clone size were drawn from that table, and D and trimming were deduced from the DNA. In this sample the table shows around 68,000 clones, around nine tenths of which occur a single time. Roughly 2.4% of the sample belongs to the ten largest clones.

Each collaborating institution followed its own protocols to collect whole blood in K2EDTA tubes. For TCRbeta analysis, collaborators shipped samples as frozen whole blood, isolated PBMCs, or DNA extracted from either of those sample types. Study-wide findings and limitations: Clinical and demographic metadata were provided uncurated, with the amount varying by source and participant.

Sequences were obtained from peripheral blood. This clonotype was sampled from a human donor in a cohort sampled during active COVID-19.

The nucleotide sequence reads TGTGCCAGCAGTTACTCGGAGAATATGAACACTGAAGCTTTCTTT. The translation is CASSYSENMNTEAFF. The chain joins TRBV6-2 or TRBV6-3 to TRBJ1-1; the D gene cannot be named for sure. V drops 0 bases and J drops 0 bases, leaving 8 bases in between. CDR1 and CDR2, looked up from the germline V gene, are MNHEY and SVGEGT. The CDR3 contains 15 residues, cysteine and phenylalanine counted. Just the 45-base CDR3 DNA is kept, in frame starting at base 1.